This TCR beta chain was found in a study of T cell repertoires in cytomegalovirus infection (dated by TCRdb to between 2018 and 2021). General notes on the study: Peptide stimulations targeted recently identified HLA-C-restricted CMV epitopes, whose presentation resists viral immunomodulation, together with well-studied HLA-B-restricted epitopes. Donor HLA type was relevant to the analysis, as public TCR beta signatures indicated carriage of CMV infection together with the matching HLA type.

Study-wide findings and limitations: In the ex vivo response, HLA-C-restricted CMV-specific TCR beta clonotypes were dominant, and in two of eight donors the single most frequent clonotype came from this HLA-C-restricted group. In both this cohort and an independent approximately 350-donor cohort, the cumulative frequency of public TCR beta family members distinguished carriers of CMV infection plus the relevant HLA type.

The sequencer listed for this sample is Illumina HiSeq 1500. The public sequencing data were trimmed at Q25 with fastp and processed into clonotypes with MiXCR by TCRdb, which kept only in-frame beta chains. Rows are unified per CDR3 protein, each entry keeping the most common DNA and genes. The sample yields 650,000 to 900,000 distinct CDR3 sequences; approximately 29% were counted once. The ten largest clones take up around an eighth of the sample. This sample's treatment or condition label indicates: in vitro stimulation with specific CMV peptide epitopes to enrich CMV-specific T cells. About this clonotype itself: This receptor's antigen is unknown. Within one base of it there is no much larger clone, and no base qualities were kept.

Trimming at the junction amounts to 7 bases on V and 2 bases on J, and the germline ends lie 8 bases apart. From the cysteine through the phenylalanine, the CDR3 covers 13 amino acids. The kept DNA is CDR3 alone, 39 bases in frame from the first base. The sequences come from cultured CD8+ T cells from PBMCs, collected from culture after CMV antigen stimulation. This sequence originates from a human donor in good health (CMV status not recorded). Some clones in this sample may be carry-over from other donors' samples. The chain is made from TRBV12-3 or TRBV12-4 and TRBJ2-2; no confident D gene assignment can be made. The CDR3 has the sequence CASNPPNTGELFF. The bases read TGTGCCAGCAACCCCCCAAACACCGGGGAGCTGTTTTTT.